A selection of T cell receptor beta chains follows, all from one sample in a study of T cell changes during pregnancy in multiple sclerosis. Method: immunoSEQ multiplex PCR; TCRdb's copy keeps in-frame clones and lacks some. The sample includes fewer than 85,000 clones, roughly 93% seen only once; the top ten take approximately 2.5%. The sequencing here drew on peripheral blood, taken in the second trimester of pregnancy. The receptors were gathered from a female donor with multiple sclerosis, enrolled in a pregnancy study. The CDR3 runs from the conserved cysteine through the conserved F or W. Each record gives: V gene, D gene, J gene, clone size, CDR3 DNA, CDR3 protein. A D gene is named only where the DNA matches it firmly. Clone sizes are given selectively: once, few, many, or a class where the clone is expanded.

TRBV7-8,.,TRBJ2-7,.,TGTGCCAGCAGCTTAGCTCAGGGGACGGAGCAGTACTTC,CASSLAQGTEQYF
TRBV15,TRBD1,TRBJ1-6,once,TGTGCCACCAGCAAGGGACAGGAGCCTTATCCCCTCCACTTT,CATSKGQEPYPLHF
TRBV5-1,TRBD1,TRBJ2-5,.,TGCGCCAGCAGCCAAGACAGGGGACAAGAGACCCAGTACTTC,CASSQDRGQETQYF
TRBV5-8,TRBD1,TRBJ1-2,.,TGTGCCAGCAGCTTGGTTACCCGACAGGGCACACCTTTC,CASSLVTRQGTPF
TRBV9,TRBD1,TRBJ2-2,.,TGTGCCAGCAGCTTGTCGGTAGGGGGCGCTCCCGGGGAGCTGTTTTTT,CASSLSVGGAPGELFF
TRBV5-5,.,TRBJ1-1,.,TGTGCCAGCAGCAGAGGGCTGGGCACTGAAGCTTTCTTT,CASSRGLGTEAFF
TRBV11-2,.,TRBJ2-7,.,TGTGCCAGCAGCCGTGACACAGACGAGCAGTACTTC,CASSRDTDEQYF
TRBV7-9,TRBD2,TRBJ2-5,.,TGTGCCAGCAGCTTAGGGGACGGTCTAGCGGGAGTTGGAGAGACCCAGTACTTC,CASSLGDGLAGVGETQYF
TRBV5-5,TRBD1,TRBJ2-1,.,TGTGCCAGCAGCTTTAGGGGGCGCCGCTCCTACAATGAGCAGTTCTTC,CASSFRGRRSYNEQFF
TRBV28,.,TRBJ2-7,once,TGTGCCAGCATCCCAAGCTCCACTGTACCCACCTACGAGCAGTACTTC,CASIPSSTVPTYEQYF
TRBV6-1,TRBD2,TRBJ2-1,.,TGTGCCAGCAACCCCCAAGCGGGGGGCGGGGATGAGCAGTTCTTC,CASNPQAGGGDEQFF
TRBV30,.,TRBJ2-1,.,TGTGCCGGGGCTAATGAGCAGTTCTTC,CAGANEQFF
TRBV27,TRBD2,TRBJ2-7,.,TGTGCCAGCAGTCATGGGGGGGTATACGAGCAGTACTTC,CASSHGGVYEQYF
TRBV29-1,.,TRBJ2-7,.,TGCAGCGTTGTTAACTACGAGCAGTACTTC,CSVVNYEQYF
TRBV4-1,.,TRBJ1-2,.,TGCGCCAGCAGCCAAGAGCAGGGGTCAGGCGGCTACACCTTC,CASSQEQGSGGYTF
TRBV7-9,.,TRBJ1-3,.,TGTGCCAGCAGATCAACAGGGTCGGACACCATATATTTT,CASRSTGSDTIYF